This entry concerns a single T cell receptor beta chain. Its specificity is unknown. The CDR3 has 13 amino acids. Germline lookup yields CDR1 MNHEY and CDR2 SVGAGI. After removal of 9 bases from V and 4 bases from J, the junction contained 5 bases not matched to a gene. Clones were sequenced by immunoSEQ multiplex PCR, and TCRdb holds only the in-frame ones, with some missing. The sample holds 130,000 to 150,000 clones; nearly 90% are singletons and the top ten take over 8.5%. The sample comes from a study of cytomegalovirus exposure and HLA in healthy donors. General study points: High sensitivity and specificity were reportedly achieved when the classifier diagnosed cytomegalovirus status. The tendency of first-cohort TCR clusters to co-occur in the 90 to 150 validation repertoires was the finding of a later analysis.

The TCR sequence derives from a woman aged 18 to 35 in good health and CMV-seropositive. The chain recombines TRBV6-5 with TRBJ1-3, with 8 bases that match TRBD1. The sequencing sample was made of PBMCs. The CDR3 nucleotides read TGTGCCAGAGCGGACAGGGAGGGAAACACCATATATTTT. It specifies CARADREGNTIYF.